This T cell receptor beta chain was recorded in a study of T cells after yellow fever vaccination. The wider study: Any fraction with a low cell number was prepared using SMART-Seq v4 Ultra Low Input.

A remark on this clonotype: Its target is not known.

5'RACE template switching added a universal primer site and UMIs to TCR cDNA. TCRdb re-derived calls from the 5' RACE reads in MiXCR, one entry per CDR3 protein. The table includes about 550,000 distinct CDR3 sequences, under 25% detected once. Study findings and constraints: Contaminants from the bulk population, in the form of abundant clonotypes, could be found in FACS-sorted repertoires. Booster sampling recovered most clones from primary vaccination (under 98% CD4, approximately 88% CD8).

The CDR3 consists of 13 residues. The germline V and J ends were trimmed by 0 bases and 8 bases, with 8 bases remaining between them. From germline, CDR1 is WNHNN and CDR2 SYGVQD (reference sequence). This chain links TRBV10-1 with TRBJ2-1; TRBD2 might be the D (5 bases). This receptor was identified in a young man who received the YFV17D yellow fever vaccine. Sequencing was performed on PBMCs, taken 15 days after the yellow fever booster vaccination. CDR3 region: CASSESSRDEQFF. DNA of the CDR3: TGCGCCAGCAGTGAGTCGTCGAGGGATGAGCAGTTCTTC.